What follows are 4 T cell receptor beta chains derived from one specimen sequenced in a study of Graves' ophthalmopathy and Graves' hyperthyroidism. TCR beta CDR3 regions were amplified from RNA transcripts. RT-PCR in the first round used HTBI primers; a second-round multiplex PCR followed. TCRdb fed the multiplex PCR reads into MiXCR, producing one record per CDR3 protein. The sample yields roughly 700,000 distinct CDR3 sequences, around 40% seen once. The sequencing input was peripheral blood. These receptors all come from an adult man with Graves' ophthalmopathy.

The genes are TRBV10-3 and TRBJ1-4; D ambiguous. CDR3 size: 15 residues. The V end was cut by 3 bases, the J end by 2 bases, with 10 bases between. CDR1 is ENHRY, CDR2 SYGVKD, per germline. CDR3 sequence: CAISERQETNEKLFF. CDR3 DNA: TGTGCCATCAGTGAACGGCAAGAGACTAATGAAAAACTGTTTTTT.

The chain recombines TRBV9 with TRBJ2-5; perhaps TRBD1 as D (5 bases). With 0 bases removed from V and 5 bases from J, the gap between germline ends came to 14 bases. Germline V gene lookup returns CDR1 SGDLS and CDR2 YYNGEE. This CDR3 region has 15 residues. Here the CDR3 reads CASSVDARVTETQYF. In DNA form, the CDR3 reads TGTGCCAGCAGCGTAGACGCCAGGGTCACGGAGACCCAGTACTTC.

As concerns this clonotype: A single base separates this from a much larger clone, so it may be a read error. This chain uses TRBV9 with TRBJ1-6; TRBD1 might be the D (6 bases). CDR3 length equals 16 residues. CDR1 is SGDLS and CDR2 is YYNGEE in the germline V gene. Trimming shortened V by 4 bases and J by 11 bases, and 22 bases separated the two germline ends. In DNA, the CDR3 is TGTGCCAGCAGCTTAGAACAGGGAAGAATAAATACACCCCTCCACTTT. Its protein product is CASSLEQGRINTPLHF.

This CDR3 is CASSATGLNYGYTF. DNA of the CDR3: TGTGCCAGCAGCGCAACAGGGTTAAACTATGGCTACACCTTC. The chain has TRBV5-6 and TRBJ1-2; a weak D match, TRBD1 (6 bases). The germline V gene encodes CDR1 SGHDT and CDR2 YYEEEE. There are 14 residues in the CDR3. Trimming shortened V by 4 bases and J by 2 bases, and 12 bases separated the two germline ends.